This is a list of T cell receptor beta chains from one sample in a study of T cell changes during pregnancy in multiple sclerosis. Only in-frame clones appear in the TCRdb table, and some are missing; sequencing was by immunoSEQ multiplex PCR. The sample shows 35,000 to 55,000 clones, about 92% of them seen only once. Specimen: peripheral blood, collected in the third trimester of pregnancy. The origin of the receptors is a female donor with multiple sclerosis, enrolled in a pregnancy study. CDR3s include the opening cysteine and the closing phenylalanine or tryptophan. A D gene is named only where the DNA matches it firmly. Clone size is stated in some rows and not others, as once, few, many or a class when expanded.

v_gene	abundance	j_gene	d_gene	CDR3aa	CDR3nt
TRBV10-2	.	TRBJ1-1	TRBD1	CASTQTGRGGEAFF	TGCGCCAGCACCCAGACAGGGAGAGGAGGTGAAGCTTTCTTT
TRBV4-3	.	TRBJ2-1	.	CASSQRPGGSGDEQFF	TGCGCCAGCAGCCAACGACCTGGTGGGAGTGGGGATGAGCAGTTCTTC
TRBV12-5	.	TRBJ2-7	.	CASGSLDYWYEQYF	TGTGCTAGTGGTTCGTTGGACTATTGGTACGAGCAGTACTTC
TRBV4-1	.	TRBJ1-1	.	CASSQDFAVNTEAFF	TGCGCCAGCAGCCAAGACTTCGCAGTAAACACTGAAGCTTTCTTT
TRBV6-4	.	TRBJ2-1	TRBD2	CASSRTGTSGVNEQFF	TGTGCCAGCAGTAGAACCGGGACTAGCGGGGTCAATGAGCAGTTCTTC
TRBV5-1	.	TRBJ2-5	TRBD1	CASSLGWTGQETQYF	TGCGCCAGCAGCTTGGGGTGGACAGGCCAAGAGACCCAGTACTTC
TRBV19	.	TRBJ2-1	.	CASSLSLHVGGGRANEQFF	TGTGCCAGTTCCCTCTCTTTACATGTGGGGGGTGGCCGAGCGAATGAGCAGTTCTTC
TRBV28	.	TRBJ1-3	.	CASSPRTNGNTIYF	TGTGCCAGCAGTCCACGGACAAATGGAAACACCATATATTTT
TRBV2	.	TRBJ2-3	TRBD2	CASTRLAVSTDTQYF	TGTGCCAGCACAAGACTAGCGGTTAGCACAGATACGCAGTATTTT
TRBV28	.	TRBJ2-7	TRBD2	CASSPSGSSFEQYF	TGTGCCAGCAGTCCTAGCGGGAGTTCCTTCGAGCAGTACTTC
TRBV7-2	.	TRBJ2-6	.	CASSRVSGANVLTF	TGTGCCAGCAGTCGAGTCTCTGGGGCCAACGTCCTGACTTTC
TRBV6-6	.	TRBJ2-5	TRBD2	CASSTRLAGTQETQYF	TGTGCCAGCAGTACCCGACTAGCGGGAACCCAAGAGACCCAGTACTTC
TRBV5-1	once	TRBJ1-1	TRBD1	CASSSIDRDEAFF	TGCGCCAGCAGCTCTATTGACAGGGATGAAGCTTTCTTT
TRBV27	.	TRBJ2-3	.	CASSYRVGDTQYF	TGTGCCAGCAGTTACAGGGTTGGGGATACGCAGTATTTT
TRBV18	.	TRBJ1-4	.	CASSPTATNEKLFF	TGTGCCAGCTCACCAACGGCAACTAATGAAAAACTGTTTTTT
TRBV7-2	.	TRBJ2-3	TRBD2	CASSPELAGVLLDTQYF	TGTGCCAGCAGCCCCGAACTAGCGGGAGTTTTATTAGATACGCAGTATTTT
TRBV4-2	.	TRBJ1-1	.	CASSQDSDANTEAFF	TGTGCCAGCAGCCAAGACAGCGACGCAAACACTGAAGCTTTCTTT
TRBV18	.	TRBJ1-2	TRBD1	CASSPLGAEGANGYTF	TGTGCCAGCTCACCACTCGGGGCGGAGGGGGCGAATGGCTACACCTTC
TRBV13	few	TRBJ2-2	.	CASRQENTGELFF	TGTGCCAGCCGGCAGGAGAACACCGGGGAGCTGTTTTTT
TRBV7-2	.	TRBJ1-5	.	CASSLLSDSNQPQHF	TGTGCCAGCAGCTTATTATCAGATAGCAATCAGCCCCAGCATTTT
TRBV4-1	.	TRBJ2-1	TRBD1	CASSQDRPGTGHNEQFF	TGCGCCAGCAGCCAAGATAGGCCCGGGACAGGGCACAATGAGCAGTTCTTC
TRBV18	.	TRBJ2-7	.	CASSPQGFPYEQYF	TGTGCCAGCTCACCACAGGGGTTTCCCTACGAGCAGTACTTC